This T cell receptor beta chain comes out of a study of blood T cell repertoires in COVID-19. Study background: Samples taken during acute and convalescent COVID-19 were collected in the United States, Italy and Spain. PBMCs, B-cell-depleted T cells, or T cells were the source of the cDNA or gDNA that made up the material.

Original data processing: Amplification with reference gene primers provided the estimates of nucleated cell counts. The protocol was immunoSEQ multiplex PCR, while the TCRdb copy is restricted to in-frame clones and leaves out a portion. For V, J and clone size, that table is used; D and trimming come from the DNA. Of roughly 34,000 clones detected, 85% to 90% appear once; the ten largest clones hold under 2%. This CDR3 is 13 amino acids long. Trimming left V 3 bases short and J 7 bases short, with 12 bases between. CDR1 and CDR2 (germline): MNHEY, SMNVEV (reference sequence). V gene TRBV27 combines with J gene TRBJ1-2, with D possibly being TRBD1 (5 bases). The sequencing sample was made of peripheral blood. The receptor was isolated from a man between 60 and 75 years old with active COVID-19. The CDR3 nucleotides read TGTGCCAGCAGTTTTTCCCACGGGGGTGGCTACACCTTC. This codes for CASSFSHGGGYTF.